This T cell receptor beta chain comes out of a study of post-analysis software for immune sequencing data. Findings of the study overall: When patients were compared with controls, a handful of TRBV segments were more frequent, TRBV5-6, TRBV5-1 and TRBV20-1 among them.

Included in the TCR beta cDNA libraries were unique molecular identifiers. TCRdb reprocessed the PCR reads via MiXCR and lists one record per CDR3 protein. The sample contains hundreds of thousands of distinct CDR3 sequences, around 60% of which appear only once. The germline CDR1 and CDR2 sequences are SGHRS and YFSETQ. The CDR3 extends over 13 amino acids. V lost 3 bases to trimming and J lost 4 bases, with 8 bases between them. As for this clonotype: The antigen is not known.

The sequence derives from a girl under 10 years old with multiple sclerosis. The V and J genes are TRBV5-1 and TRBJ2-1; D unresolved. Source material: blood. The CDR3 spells CASSSAAYNEQFF. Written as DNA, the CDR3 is TGCGCCAGCAGCTCGGCTGCATACAATGAGCAGTTCTTC.